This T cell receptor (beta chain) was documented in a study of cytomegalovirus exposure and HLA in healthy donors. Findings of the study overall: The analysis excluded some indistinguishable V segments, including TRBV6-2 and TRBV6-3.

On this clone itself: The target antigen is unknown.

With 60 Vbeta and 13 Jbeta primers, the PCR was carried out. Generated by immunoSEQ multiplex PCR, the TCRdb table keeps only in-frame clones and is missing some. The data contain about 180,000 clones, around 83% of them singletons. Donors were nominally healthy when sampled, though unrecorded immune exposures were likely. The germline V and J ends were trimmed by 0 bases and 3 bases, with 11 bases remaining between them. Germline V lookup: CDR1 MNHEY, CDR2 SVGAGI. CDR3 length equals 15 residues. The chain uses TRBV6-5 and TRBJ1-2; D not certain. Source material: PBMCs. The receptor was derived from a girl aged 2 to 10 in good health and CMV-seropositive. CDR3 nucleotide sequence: TGTGCCAGCAGTTACTCGCTATCTGTGGACTATGGCTACACCTTC. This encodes CASSYSLSVDYGYTF.